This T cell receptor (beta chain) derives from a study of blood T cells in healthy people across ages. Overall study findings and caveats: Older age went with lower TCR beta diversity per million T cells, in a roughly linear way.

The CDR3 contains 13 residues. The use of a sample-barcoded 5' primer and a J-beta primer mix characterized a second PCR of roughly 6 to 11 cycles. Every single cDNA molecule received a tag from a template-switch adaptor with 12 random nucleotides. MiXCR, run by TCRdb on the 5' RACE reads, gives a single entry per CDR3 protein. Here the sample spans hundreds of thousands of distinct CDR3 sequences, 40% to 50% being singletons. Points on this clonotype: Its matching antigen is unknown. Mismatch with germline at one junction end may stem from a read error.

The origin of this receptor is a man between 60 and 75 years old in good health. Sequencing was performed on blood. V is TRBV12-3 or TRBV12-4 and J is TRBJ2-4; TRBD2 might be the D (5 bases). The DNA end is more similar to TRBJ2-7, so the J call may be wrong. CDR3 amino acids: CAGSSGMEYEQYF. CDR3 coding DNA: TGTGCCGGCAGTTCGGGGATGGAATACGAGCAGTACTTC.